These 10 T cell receptor beta chains originate from one sample sequenced in a study of T cell responses to AZD1222 COVID-19 vaccine. Data came from immunoSEQ multiplex PCR; TCRdb stores just in-frame clones and leaves some out. The sample yields 65,000 to 85,000 clones, 75% to 90% seen once. The input for sequencing was peripheral blood, taken 28 days after the second AZD1222 dose. The receptor source for this set is an adult who received the AZD1222 COVID-19 vaccine.

The V and J genes are TRBV11-2 and TRBJ2-3; 14 nucleotides line up with TRBD2. CDR3 length: 17 amino acids. With 3 bases clipped from V and 4 bases from J, the junction kept 6 bases outside the gene matches. Germline V gene data show CDR1 as SGHAT and CDR2 as FQNNGV. This CDR3 reads CASSLRLAGGRADTQYF. The CDR3 DNA reads TGTGCCAGCAGCTTGCGACTAGCGGGGGGGCGCGCAGATACGCAGTATTTT.

J is TRBJ2-7 and V is TRBV7-9; 9 bases map to TRBD2. Trimming cost V 5 bases and J 6 bases; bases outside gene matches: 5. The CDR3 extends over 13 amino acids. Looked up from germline, CDR1 is SEHNR and CDR2 is FQNEAQ (reference sequence). CDR3 nucleotide sequence: TGTGCCAGCAGCGCGGGGGGGCCGGGCGAGCAGTACTTC. Amino acid sequence: CASSAGGPGEQYF.

This chain connects TRBV29-1 to TRBJ1-2, with D hard to call. Germline CDR1 is SQVTM and CDR2 is ANQGSEA. The CDR3 is made up of 13 amino acids. V was trimmed by 7 bases and J by 2 bases, leaving 14 bases between them. CDR3 residues: CSAGLTGNYGYTF. In DNA, the CDR3 is TGCAGCGCCGGACTTACGGGAAACTATGGCTACACCTTC.

V gene TRBV6-5 combines with J gene TRBJ2-2; D may correspond to TRBD1 or TRBD2 (7 bases each). Germline CDR1 reads MNHEY; CDR2 reads SVGAGI. The CDR3 length is 16 residues. V lost 4 bases to trimming and J lost 5 bases, with 17 bases between them. The CDR3: CASSSPFRGGTGELFF. The CDR3, as DNA: TGTGCCAGCAGTTCCCCCTTCAGGGGGGGGACCGGGGAGCTGTTTTTT.

The V and J genes are TRBV27 and TRBJ2-2; D might be TRBD1 (6 bases). Germline V gene lookup returns CDR1 MNHEY and CDR2 SMNVEV (reference sequence). The ends were cut back, 9 bases at V and 5 bases at J, with 19 bases in the middle. The CDR3 has 15 amino acids. CDR3 coding DNA: TGTGCCAGTGGGCGACTTTTCCAGGGGACCGGGGAGCTGTTTTTT. As protein: CASGRLFQGTGELFF.

This clone was picked up one time. This CDR3 reads CASRPTGSTNEKLFF. The CDR3 DNA is TGTGCCAGCAGACCAACCGGCTCAACTAATGAAAAACTGTTTTTT. The V call is TRBV6-5, the J call TRBJ1-4; D remains unclear. This CDR3 region has 15 residues. Germline assignment: CDR1 MNHEY and CDR2 SVGAGI. The ends were cut back, 6 bases at V and 0 bases at J, with 11 bases in the middle.

The J gene is TRBJ2-3, the V gene TRBV9, with 10 bases matching TRBD2. Germline trimming cut 5 bases from V and 0 bases from J; bases unmatched to any gene: 9. The V gene's germline CDR1 is SGDLS and CDR2 YYNGEE. The CDR3 covers 17 residues. The CDR3 spells CASSPSGGAASTDTQYF. As DNA, the CDR3 is TGTGCCAGCAGTCCCAGCGGGGGGGCCGCTAGCACAGATACGCAGTATTTT.

This clone was detected only a few times. The J gene is TRBJ2-7, the V gene TRBV24-1; TRBD1 matches 7 bases. The CDR3 runs 15 residues. The V gene's germline CDR1 is KGHDR and CDR2 SFDVKD. V shed 4 bases and J 2 bases; nucleotides not matched to a gene: 7. The CDR3 here is CATSDVDRPPYEQYF. The CDR3 nucleotides are TGTGCCACCAGTGACGTGGACAGGCCCCCCTACGAGCAGTACTTC.

The genes are TRBV19 and TRBJ2-7; 8 bases agree with TRBD1. The germline V gene has CDR1 LNHDA and CDR2 SQIVND (reference sequence). CDR3 length: 14 residues. The junction had 7 bases not matched to a gene; V was cut back by 6 bases and J by 3 bases. This chain's CDR3 is CASSRRQGNYEQYF. Here the CDR3 DNA reads TGTGCCAGTAGCCGCCGACAGGGGAACTACGAGCAGTACTTC.

CDR3 amino acids: CASSLGGGANVLTF. The CDR3, as DNA: TGCGCCAGCAGCCTCGGAGGAGGGGCCAACGTCCTGACTTTC. The chain is built from TRBV5-1 and TRBJ2-6; tentative D call: TRBD2 (5 bases). The CDR3 runs to 14 residues. CDR1 and CDR2 (germline): SGHRS, YFSETQ. V gave up 4 bases and J gave up 4 bases, with 9 bases separating them.